This paragraph reports one T cell receptor (beta chain). Its antigen is as yet unknown. Sequencing used immunoSEQ multiplex PCR; TCRdb keeps in-frame clones, though not all of them. The table includes roughly 140,000 clones, about 91% detected once. Among the approximately 130 subjects of the validation cohort, separate from the 666-subject first cohort, were the donors. This entry comes from a study of cytomegalovirus exposure and HLA in healthy donors. Notes on the study in general: Some public TCRs appeared in many individuals, while most sequences were rare. Cytomegalovirus-associated status was assigned to 164 TCR beta chains.

Sequencing was done on a sample of PBMCs. The sequence came from a woman under 30 in good health and CMV-seropositive.

CDR3 bases: TGTGCCACCCTAGCGAACTCCTACGAGCAGTACTTC. Translated, it gives CATLANSYEQYF. This rearrangement joins TRBV28 to TRBJ2-7; D may be TRBD2 (6 bases). Per germline, CDR1 MDHEN and CDR2 SYDVKM. The CDR3 covers 12 residues. V shed 10 bases and J shed 0 bases, with 10 bases lying between them.